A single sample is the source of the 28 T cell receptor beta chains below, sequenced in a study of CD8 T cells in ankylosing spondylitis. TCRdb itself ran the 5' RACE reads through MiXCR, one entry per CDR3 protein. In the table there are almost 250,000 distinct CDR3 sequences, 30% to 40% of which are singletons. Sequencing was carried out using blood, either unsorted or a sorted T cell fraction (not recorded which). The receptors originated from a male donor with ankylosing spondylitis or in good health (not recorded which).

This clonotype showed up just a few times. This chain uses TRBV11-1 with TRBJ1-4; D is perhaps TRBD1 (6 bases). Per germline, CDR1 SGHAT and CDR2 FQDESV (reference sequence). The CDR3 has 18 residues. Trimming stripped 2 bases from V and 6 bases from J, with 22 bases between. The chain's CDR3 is CASSLTGAGPTRYEKLFF. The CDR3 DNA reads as TGTGCCAGCAGCTTAACGGGGGCAGGCCCCACCCGATATGAAAAACTGTTTTTT.

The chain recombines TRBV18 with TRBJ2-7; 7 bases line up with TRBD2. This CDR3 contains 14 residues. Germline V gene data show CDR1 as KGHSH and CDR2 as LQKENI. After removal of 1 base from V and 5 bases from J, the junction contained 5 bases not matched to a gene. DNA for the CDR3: TGTGCCAGCTCACCACTTTCTAGCGGCCACGAGCAGTACTTC. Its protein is CASSPLSSGHEQYF.

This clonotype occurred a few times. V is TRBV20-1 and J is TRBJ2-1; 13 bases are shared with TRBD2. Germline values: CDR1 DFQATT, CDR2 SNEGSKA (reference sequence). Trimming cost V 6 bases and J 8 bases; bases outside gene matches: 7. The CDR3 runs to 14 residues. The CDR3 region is CSALLAGGYDEQFF. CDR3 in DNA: TGCAGTGCCCTACTAGCGGGGGGGTATGATGAGCAGTTCTTC.

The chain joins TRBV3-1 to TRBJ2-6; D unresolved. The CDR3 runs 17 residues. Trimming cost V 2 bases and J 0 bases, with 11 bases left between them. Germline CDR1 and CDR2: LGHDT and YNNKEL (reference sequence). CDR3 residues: CASSQYYQTSGANVLTF. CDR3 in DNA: TGTGCCAGCAGCCAATACTACCAGACCTCTGGGGCCAACGTCCTGACTTTC. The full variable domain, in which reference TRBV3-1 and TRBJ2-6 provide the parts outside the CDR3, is DTAVSQTPKYLVTQMGNDKSIKCEQNLGHDTMYWYKQDSKKFLKIMFSYNNKELIINETVPNRFSPKSPDKAHLNLHINSLELGDSAVYFCASSQYYQTSGANVLTFGAGSRLTVL.

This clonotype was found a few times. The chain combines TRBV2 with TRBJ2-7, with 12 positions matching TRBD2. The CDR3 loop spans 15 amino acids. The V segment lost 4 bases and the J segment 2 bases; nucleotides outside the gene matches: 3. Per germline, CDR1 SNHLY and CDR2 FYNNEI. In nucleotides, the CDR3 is TGTGCCAGCAGTGGACTAGCGGGGGCCGCCTACGAGCAGTACTTC. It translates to CASSGLAGAAYEQYF.

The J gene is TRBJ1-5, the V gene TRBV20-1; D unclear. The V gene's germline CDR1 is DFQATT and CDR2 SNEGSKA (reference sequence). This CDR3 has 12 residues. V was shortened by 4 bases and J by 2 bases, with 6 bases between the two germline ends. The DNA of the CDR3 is TGCAGTGCTATGTGGGGCAATCAGCCCCAGCATTTT. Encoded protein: CSAMWGNQPQHF.

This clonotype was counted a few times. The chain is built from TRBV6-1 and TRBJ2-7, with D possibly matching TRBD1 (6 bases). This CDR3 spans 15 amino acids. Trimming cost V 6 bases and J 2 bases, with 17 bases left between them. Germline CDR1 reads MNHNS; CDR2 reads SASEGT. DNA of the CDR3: TGTGCCAGCAGCCATACAACAAGACAGGCCTACGAGCAGTACTTC. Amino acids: CASSHTTRQAYEQYF.

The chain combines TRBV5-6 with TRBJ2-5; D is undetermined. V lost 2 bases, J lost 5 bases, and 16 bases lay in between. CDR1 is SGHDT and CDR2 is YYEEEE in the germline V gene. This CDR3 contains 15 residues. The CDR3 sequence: CASSLVDRSAETQYF. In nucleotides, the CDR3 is TGTGCCAGCAGCTTAGTAGACCGGTCCGCGGAGACCCAGTACTTC.

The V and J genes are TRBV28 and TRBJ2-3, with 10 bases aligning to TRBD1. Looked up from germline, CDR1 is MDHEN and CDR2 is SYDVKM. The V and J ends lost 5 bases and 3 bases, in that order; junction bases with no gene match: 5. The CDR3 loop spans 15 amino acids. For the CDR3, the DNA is TGTGCCAGCAGTGGAGGGGGACAGGGGACAGATACGCAGTATTTT. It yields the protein CASSGGGQGTDTQYF.

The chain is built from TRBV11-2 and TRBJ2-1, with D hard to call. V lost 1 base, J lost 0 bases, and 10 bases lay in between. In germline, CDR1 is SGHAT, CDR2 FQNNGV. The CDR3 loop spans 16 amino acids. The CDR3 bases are TGTGCCAGCAGCTTAGCGAGCCCGCTCTCCTACAATGAGCAGTTCTTC. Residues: CASSLASPLSYNEQFF.

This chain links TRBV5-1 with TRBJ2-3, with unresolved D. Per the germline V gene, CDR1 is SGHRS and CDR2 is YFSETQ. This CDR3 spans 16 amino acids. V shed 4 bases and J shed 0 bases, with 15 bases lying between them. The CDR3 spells CASSGSGGTSTDTQYF. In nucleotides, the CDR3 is TGCGCCAGCAGCGGATCAGGTGGTACTAGCACAGATACGCAGTATTTT.

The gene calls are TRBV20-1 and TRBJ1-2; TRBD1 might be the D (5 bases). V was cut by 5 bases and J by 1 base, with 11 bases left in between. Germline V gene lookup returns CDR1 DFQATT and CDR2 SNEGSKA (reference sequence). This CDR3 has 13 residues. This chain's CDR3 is CSALQGNNYGYTF. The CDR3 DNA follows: TGCAGTGCTCTGCAGGGAAATAACTATGGCTACACCTTC.

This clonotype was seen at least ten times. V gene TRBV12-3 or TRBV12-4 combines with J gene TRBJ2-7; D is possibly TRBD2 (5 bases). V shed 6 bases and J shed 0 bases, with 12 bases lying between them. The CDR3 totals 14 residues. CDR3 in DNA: TGTGCCAGCAGGCGGGCTGGGAGCTCCTACGAGCAGTACTTC. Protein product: CASRRAGSSYEQYF.

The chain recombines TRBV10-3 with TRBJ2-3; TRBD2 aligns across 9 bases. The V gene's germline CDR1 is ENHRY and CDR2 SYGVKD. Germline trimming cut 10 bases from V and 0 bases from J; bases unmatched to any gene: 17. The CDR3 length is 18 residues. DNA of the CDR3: TGTGCCACCAGCCATGGGGTAGCGGGGGCCATAAGCACAGATACGCAGTATTTT. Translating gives CATSHGVAGAISTDTQYF.

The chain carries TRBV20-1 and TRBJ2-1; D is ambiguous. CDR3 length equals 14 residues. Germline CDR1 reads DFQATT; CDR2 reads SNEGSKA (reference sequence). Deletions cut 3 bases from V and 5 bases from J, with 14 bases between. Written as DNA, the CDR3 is TGCAGTGCTAGCTCTTACCACCATGACAATGAGCAGTTCTTC. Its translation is CSASSYHHDNEQFF.

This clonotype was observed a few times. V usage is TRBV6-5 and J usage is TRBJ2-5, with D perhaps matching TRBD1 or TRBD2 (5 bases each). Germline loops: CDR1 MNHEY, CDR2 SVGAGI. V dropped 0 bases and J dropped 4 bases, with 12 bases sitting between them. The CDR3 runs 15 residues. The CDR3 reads CASSYSKGELETQYF. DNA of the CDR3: TGTGCCAGCAGTTACTCGAAAGGGGAGCTAGAGACCCAGTACTTC.

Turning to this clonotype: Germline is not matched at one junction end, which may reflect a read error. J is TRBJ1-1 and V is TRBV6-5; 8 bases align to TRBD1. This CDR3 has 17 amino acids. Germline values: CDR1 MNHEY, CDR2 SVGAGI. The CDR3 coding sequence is TGTACCAGCAGTTACCCGACAGGGGCTCCCGGGGACACTGAAGCTTTCTTT. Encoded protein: CTSSYPTGAPGDTEAFF.

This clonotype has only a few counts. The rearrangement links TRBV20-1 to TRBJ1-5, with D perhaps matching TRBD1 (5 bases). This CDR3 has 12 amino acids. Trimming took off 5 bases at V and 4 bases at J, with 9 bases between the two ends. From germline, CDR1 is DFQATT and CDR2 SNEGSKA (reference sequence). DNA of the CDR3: TGCAGTGCTCTGGACACGAATCAGCCCCAGCATTTT. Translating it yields CSALDTNQPQHF.

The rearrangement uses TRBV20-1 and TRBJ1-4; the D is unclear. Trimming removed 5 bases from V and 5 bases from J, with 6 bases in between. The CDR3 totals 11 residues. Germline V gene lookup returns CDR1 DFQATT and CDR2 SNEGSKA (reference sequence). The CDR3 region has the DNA TGCAGTGCTTGGGCCAATGAAAAACTGTTTTTT. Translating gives CSAWANEKLFF.

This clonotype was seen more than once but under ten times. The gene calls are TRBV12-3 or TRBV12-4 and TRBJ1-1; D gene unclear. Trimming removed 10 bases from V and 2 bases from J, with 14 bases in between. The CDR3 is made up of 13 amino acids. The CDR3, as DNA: TGTGCCACTAAGTCTTACGGAAACACTGAAGCTTTCTTT. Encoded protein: CATKSYGNTEAFF.

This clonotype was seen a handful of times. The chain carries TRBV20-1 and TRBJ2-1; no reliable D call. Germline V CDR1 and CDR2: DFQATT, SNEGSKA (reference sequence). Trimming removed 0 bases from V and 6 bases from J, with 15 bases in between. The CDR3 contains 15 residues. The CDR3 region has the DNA TGCAGTGCTAGAGATGGGGTAAGGATTGCCAATGAGCAGTTCTTC. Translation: CSARDGVRIANEQFF.

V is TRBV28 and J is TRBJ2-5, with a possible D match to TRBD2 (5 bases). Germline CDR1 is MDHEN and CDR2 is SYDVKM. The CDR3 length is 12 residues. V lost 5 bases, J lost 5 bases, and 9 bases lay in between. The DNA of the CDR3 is TGTGCCAGCAGTCAGAGGAGGGAGACCCAGTACTTC. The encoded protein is CASSQRRETQYF.

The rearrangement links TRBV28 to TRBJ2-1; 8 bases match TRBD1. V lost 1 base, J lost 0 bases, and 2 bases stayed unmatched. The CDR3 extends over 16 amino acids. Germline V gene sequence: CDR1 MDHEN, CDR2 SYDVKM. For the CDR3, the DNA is TGTGCCAGCAGTTTATCCGGACAGGGCTCCTACAATGAGCAGTTCTTC. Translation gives CASSLSGQGSYNEQFF.

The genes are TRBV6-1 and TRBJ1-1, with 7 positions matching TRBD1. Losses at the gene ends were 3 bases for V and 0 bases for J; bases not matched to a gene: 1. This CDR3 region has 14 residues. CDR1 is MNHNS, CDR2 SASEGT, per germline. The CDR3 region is CASSEGQMNTEAFF. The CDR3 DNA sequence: TGTGCCAGCAGTGAGGGACAGATGAACACTGAAGCTTTCTTT.

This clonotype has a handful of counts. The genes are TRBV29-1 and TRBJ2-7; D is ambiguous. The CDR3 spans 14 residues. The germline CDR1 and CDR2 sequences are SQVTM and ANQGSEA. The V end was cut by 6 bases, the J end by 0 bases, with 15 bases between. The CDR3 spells CSVRTDTSSYEQYF. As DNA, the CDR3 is TGCAGCGTCCGCACAGACACCTCCTCCTACGAGCAGTACTTC.

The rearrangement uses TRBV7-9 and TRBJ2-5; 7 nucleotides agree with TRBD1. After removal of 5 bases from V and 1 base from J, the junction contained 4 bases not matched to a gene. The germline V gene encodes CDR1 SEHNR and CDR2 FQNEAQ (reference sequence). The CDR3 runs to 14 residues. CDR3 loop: CASSRGQVQETQYF. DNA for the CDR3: TGTGCCAGCAGCCGAGGACAGGTCCAAGAGACCCAGTACTTC. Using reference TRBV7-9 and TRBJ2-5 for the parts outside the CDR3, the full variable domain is DTGVSQNPRHKITKRGQNVTFRCDPISEHNRLYWYRQTLGQGPEFLTYFQNEAQLEKSRLLSDRFSAERPKGSFSTLEIQRTEQGDSAMYLCASSRGQVQETQYFGPGTRLLVL.

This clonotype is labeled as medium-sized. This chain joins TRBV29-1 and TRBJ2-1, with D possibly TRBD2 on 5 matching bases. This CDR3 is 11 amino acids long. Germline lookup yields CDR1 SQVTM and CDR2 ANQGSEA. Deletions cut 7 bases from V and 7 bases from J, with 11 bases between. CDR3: CSGEPGNEQFF. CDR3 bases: TGCAGCGGCGAGCCGGGGAATGAGCAGTTCTTC.

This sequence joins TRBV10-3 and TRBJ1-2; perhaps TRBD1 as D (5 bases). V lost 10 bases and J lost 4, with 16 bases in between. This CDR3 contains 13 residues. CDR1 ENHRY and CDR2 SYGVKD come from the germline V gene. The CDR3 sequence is CASALGTAYGYTF. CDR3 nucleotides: TGTGCCAGCGCCCTGGGGACTGCCTATGGCTACACCTTC.